Below are 21 T cell receptor beta chains sequenced from a single sample in a study of blood T cell repertoires in COVID-19. The data were produced by immunoSEQ multiplex PCR, yet TCRdb's version contains in-frame clones alone and is incomplete. The table has roughly 200,000 clones, 85% to 90% seen once. The sequencing input was PBMCs or T cells enriched from blood (not recorded which). The receptors shown here come from a woman aged 25 to 39 with acute COVID-19.

This chain uses TRBV10-3 with TRBJ2-7; 11 positions match TRBD2. V lost 1 base and J lost 5; bases outside the gene matches: 10. The CDR3 is 17 amino acids. Germline V CDR1 and CDR2: ENHRY, SYGVKD. The CDR3: CAISEFVSGGAVNEQYF. In DNA form, the CDR3 reads TGTGCCATCAGTGAGTTCGTTAGCGGGGGGGCCGTGAACGAGCAGTACTTC.

The genes are TRBV9 and TRBJ2-7; D may be TRBD2 (6 bases). The CDR3 loop spans 15 amino acids. Germline loops: CDR1 SGDLS, CDR2 YYNGEE. Trimming took 1 base from V and 6 from J, leaving 17 bases between them. The CDR3 DNA reads TGTGCCAGCAGCGTAAGTGGGGACTGGGTGGGCGAGCAGTACTTC. Translating gives CASSVSGDWVGEQYF.

This chain links TRBV5-1 with TRBJ2-7, with D hard to call. Germline values: CDR1 SGHRS, CDR2 YFSETQ. This CDR3 contains 13 residues. V was clipped by 4 bases and J by 5 bases, with 13 bases between them. This chain's CDR3 is CASSPPMSDEQYF. The CDR3, as DNA: TGCGCCAGCAGCCCACCCATGAGCGACGAGCAGTACTTC. Filled out from reference TRBV5-1 and TRBJ2-7, the complete variable domain reads KAGVTQTPRYLIKTRGQQVTLSCSPISGHRSVSWYQQTPGQGLQFLFEYFSETQRNKGNFPGRFSGRQFSNSRSEMNVSTLELGDSALYLCASSPPMSDEQYFGPGTRLTVT.

This clone was recorded a few times. The rearrangement joins TRBV3-1 (or the pseudogene TRBV3-2) to TRBJ1-2; maybe TRBD1 (6 bases). V lost 4 bases and J 2 bases, leaving 14 bases between the germline ends. CDR1 and CDR2 from the germline V gene are LGHDT and YNNKEL (reference sequence). CDR3 size: 15 residues. Here the CDR3 reads CASSPMATGNYGYTF. CDR3 sequence (DNA): TGTGCCAGCAGCCCGATGGCGACAGGCAACTATGGCTACACCTTC.

The genes are TRBV11-2 and TRBJ2-1, with D possibly TRBD2 on 5 matching bases. The germline CDR1 and CDR2 sequences are SGHAT and FQNNGV. This CDR3 has 14 residues. The V end was cut by 3 bases, the J end by 8 bases, with 14 bases between. CDR3 nucleotide sequence: TGTGCCAGCAGCTTTAACCGCGGGCGTGATGAGCAGTTCTTC. This translates into CASSFNRGRDEQFF.

V is TRBV15 and J is TRBJ2-5, with D perhaps TRBD2 (6 bases). V was trimmed by 3 bases and J by 4 bases, leaving 15 bases between them. CDR3 length: 15 amino acids. The germline gives CDR1 LNHNV, CDR2 YYDKDF (reference sequence). CDR3 in amino acids: CATSRPGTARETQYF. The CDR3 DNA reads as TGTGCCACCAGCAGGCCCGGGACTGCCAGAGAGACCCAGTACTTC.

This clone has a single count. This chain uses TRBV5-1 with TRBJ2-5, with 14 bases aligning to TRBD2. The CDR3 contains 19 residues. J gave up 1 base and V 7 bases, and 15 bases lay outside the gene matches. CDR1 SGHRS and CDR2 YFSETQ come from the germline V gene. The CDR3 region is CASARLAGGRDRGQETQYF. The CDR3 DNA sequence: TGCGCCAGCGCCCGACTAGCGGGGGGGCGGGACCGGGGCCAAGAGACCCAGTACTTC. The full variable domain, completed using reference TRBV5-1 and TRBJ2-5, is KAGVTQTPRYLIKTRGQQVTLSCSPISGHRSVSWYQQTPGQGLQFLFEYFSETQRNKGNFPGRFSGRQFSNSRSEMNVSTLELGDSALYLCASARLAGGRDRGQETQYFGPGTRLLVL.

The gene calls are TRBV6-5 and TRBJ2-5; TRBD1 aligns across 10 bases. Germline assignment: CDR1 MNHEY and CDR2 SVGAGI. The junction had 3 bases not matched to a gene; V was cut back by 0 bases and J by 5 bases. This CDR3 comprises 15 residues. The CDR3 spells CASSYSTGGVETQYF. CDR3 sequence (DNA): TGTGCCAGCAGTTACTCGACAGGGGGCGTCGAGACCCAGTACTTC.

This clone was picked up a small number of times. The chain is built from TRBV7-2 and TRBJ1-6; 7 nucleotides line up with TRBD1. The CDR3 has 14 amino acids. Germline trimming cut 3 bases from V and 8 bases from J; bases unmatched to any gene: 4. The germline CDR1 and CDR2 sequences are SGHTA and FQGNSA. CDR3 sequence reads: CASSLGDSYSPLHF. Written as DNA, the CDR3 is TGTGCCAGCAGCTTGGGGGACAGTTATTCACCCCTCCACTTT.

The rearrangement uses TRBV5-1 and TRBJ1-5; 9 bases are shared with TRBD1. The J segment lost 4 bases and the V segment lost 4 bases, leaving 3 bases of the junction unmatched. Germline V gene lookup returns CDR1 SGHRS and CDR2 YFSETQ. The CDR3 is 14 amino acids. This CDR3 reads CASSAGTGNQPQHF. In nucleotides, the CDR3 is TGCGCCAGCAGCGCTGGGACAGGGAATCAGCCCCAGCATTTT.

This clone was picked up one time. V and J are TRBV28 and TRBJ1-1; D may be TRBD1 (5 bases). Between the trimmed V and J ends, which lost 1 base and 6 bases, there was a span of 18 bases. The CDR3 consists of 16 residues. Per germline, CDR1 MDHEN and CDR2 SYDVKM. The CDR3 spells CASSLSGSSKGSEAFF. The DNA of the CDR3 is TGTGCCAGCAGTTTATCAGGGTCGAGTAAGGGTTCTGAAGCTTTCTTT.

Only a few counts were recorded for this clone. The chain couples TRBV7-2 to TRBJ2-7; 8 nucleotides match TRBD1. CDR1 and CDR2 (germline): SGHTA, FQGNSA. CDR3 size: 15 residues. The junction had 7 bases not matched to a gene; V was cut back by 2 bases and J by 4 bases. The CDR3 region has the DNA TGTGCCAGCAGCTTATCGGACAGGGAGCTTTACGAGCAGTACTTC. It yields the protein CASSLSDRELYEQYF.

The chain has TRBV29-1 and TRBJ2-4, with D tentatively TRBD1 (6 bases). V lost 4 bases, J lost 5 bases, and 9 bases lay in between. CDR1 is SQVTM and CDR2 is ANQGSEA in the germline V gene. The CDR3 runs 12 residues. This chain's CDR3 is CSVVYRENIQYF. Here the CDR3 DNA reads TGCAGCGTTGTGTACAGGGAAAACATTCAGTACTTC. Supplemented by reference TRBV29-1 and TRBJ2-4, the full variable domain reads SAVISQKPSRDICQRGTSLTIQCQVDSQVTMMFWYRQQPGQSLTLIATANQGSEATYESGFVIDKFPISRPNLTFSTLTVSNMSPEDSSIYLCSVVYRENIQYFGAGTRLSVL.

The rearrangement links TRBV3-1 (or the pseudogene TRBV3-2) to TRBJ1-1; D is ambiguous. The CDR3 has 13 residues. Trimming stripped 0 bases from V and 10 bases from J, with 12 bases between. CDR1 and CDR2 (germline): LGHDT, YNNKEL (reference sequence). The CDR3 region is CASSQDVRVRAFF. Here the CDR3 DNA reads TGTGCCAGCAGCCAAGATGTGCGCGTTCGAGCTTTCTTT.

The V gene is TRBV30, the J gene TRBJ1-1, with TRBD1 as a possible D gene (6 bases). The CDR3 has 13 amino acids. V was shortened by 4 bases and J by 1 base, with 10 bases between the two germline ends. Looked up from germline, CDR1 is GTSNPN and CDR2 is SVGIG (reference sequence). CDR3 sequence reads: CAWNDRSNTEAFF. The CDR3 coding sequence is TGTGCCTGGAACGACAGGTCGAACACTGAAGCTTTCTTT.

This clone appeared a single time. The chain carries TRBV5-1 and TRBJ2-5; D perhaps matches TRBD2 (7 bases). Germline assignment: CDR1 SGHRS and CDR2 YFSETQ. This CDR3 comprises 14 residues. V lost 3 bases and J lost 2, with 11 bases in between. CDR3 amino acids: CASSWAGAQETQYF. CDR3 bases: TGCGCCAGCAGCTGGGCGGGGGCTCAAGAGACCCAGTACTTC. Based on the CDR3 plus reference TRBV5-1 and TRBJ2-5, the full variable domain is KAGVTQTPRYLIKTRGQQVTLSCSPISGHRSVSWYQQTPGQGLQFLFEYFSETQRNKGNFPGRFSGRQFSNSRSEMNVSTLELGDSALYLCASSWAGAQETQYFGPGTRLLVL.

This clone occurred once. The rearrangement uses TRBV19 and TRBJ2-2, with 9 bases that match TRBD1. V dropped 5 bases and J dropped 4; count of bases not matched to a gene: 8. Germline CDR1 LNHDA, CDR2 SQIVND (reference sequence). CDR3 length: 16 residues. The CDR3 protein is CASSFRDRATTGELFF. The DNA for the CDR3 is TGTGCCAGTAGTTTTAGGGACAGGGCAACCACCGGGGAGCTGTTTTTT.

The DNA of the CDR3 is TGTGCCAGCAGCCAACGGGGGAACTATGGCTACACCTTC. It specifies CASSQRGNYGYTF. This sequence joins TRBV14 and TRBJ1-2, with D possibly being TRBD1 (5 bases). The length of the CDR3 is 13 residues. The germline V gene encodes CDR1 SGHDN and CDR2 FVKESK. V was clipped by 2 bases and J by 2 bases, with 6 bases between them. The full variable domain, its missing parts supplied by reference TRBV14 and TRBJ1-2, is EAGVTQFPSHSVIEKGQTVTLRCDPISGHDNLYWYRRVMGKEIKFLLHFVKESKQDESGMPNNRFLAERTGGTYSTLKVQPAELEDSGVYFCASSQRGNYGYTFGSGTRLTVV.

The chain employs TRBV3-1 (or the pseudogene TRBV3-2) and TRBJ2-2; TRBD2 agrees at 7 bases. CDR1 is LGHDT, CDR2 YNNKEL, per germline (reference sequence). Trimming cost V 3 bases and J 6 bases; bases outside gene matches: 10. The CDR3 is 16 amino acids. CDR3 nucleotides: TGTGCCAGCAGCCAGATCGGACTAGAATTGGCCGGGGAGCTGTTTTTT. Translation gives CASSQIGLELAGELFF.

V gene TRBV19 combines with J gene TRBJ1-1; the D is unclear. The V gene lost 5 bases and the J gene lost 1 base, with 8 bases spanning the gap. The CDR3 consists of 13 residues. Germline assignment: CDR1 LNHDA and CDR2 SQIVND (reference sequence). The CDR3 reads CASSSQKNTEAFF. Here the CDR3 DNA reads TGTGCCAGTAGTTCACAGAAGAACACTGAAGCTTTCTTT.

The chain joins TRBV30 to TRBJ1-2, with 10 bases matching TRBD1. From germline, CDR1 is GTSNPN and CDR2 SVGIG (reference sequence). J was trimmed by 2 bases and V by 2 bases; bases with no gene match: 8. This CDR3 has 16 residues. Here the CDR3 reads CAWSIPGGQGNYGYTF. DNA of the CDR3: TGTGCCTGGAGTATACCAGGGGGACAGGGGAACTATGGCTACACCTTC.